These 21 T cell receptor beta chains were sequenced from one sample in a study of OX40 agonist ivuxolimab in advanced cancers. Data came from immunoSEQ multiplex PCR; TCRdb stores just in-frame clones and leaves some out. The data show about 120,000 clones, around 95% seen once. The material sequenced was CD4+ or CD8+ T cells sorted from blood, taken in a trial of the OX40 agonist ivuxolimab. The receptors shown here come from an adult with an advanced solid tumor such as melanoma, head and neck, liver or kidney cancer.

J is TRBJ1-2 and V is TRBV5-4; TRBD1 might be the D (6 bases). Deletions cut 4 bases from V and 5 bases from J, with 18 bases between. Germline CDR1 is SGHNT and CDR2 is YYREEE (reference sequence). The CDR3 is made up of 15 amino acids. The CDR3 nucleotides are TGTGCCAGCAGCGTTCCCCGGGACATAGATTATGGCTACACCTTC. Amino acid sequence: CASSVPRDIDYGYTF. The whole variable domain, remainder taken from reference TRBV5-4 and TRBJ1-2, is ETGVTQSPTHLIKTRGQQVTLRCSSQSGHNTVSWYQQALGQGPQFIFQYYREEENGRGNFPPRFSGLQFPNYSSELNVNALELDDSALYLCASSVPRDIDYGYTFGSGTRLTVV.

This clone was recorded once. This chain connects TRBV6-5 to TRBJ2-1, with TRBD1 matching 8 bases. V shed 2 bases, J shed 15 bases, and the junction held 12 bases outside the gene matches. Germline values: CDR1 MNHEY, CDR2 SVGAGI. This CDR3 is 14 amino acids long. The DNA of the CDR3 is TGTGCCAGCAGTTACCTAAGGGAACAGGGGGAGAGGTTCTTC. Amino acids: CASSYLREQGERFF.

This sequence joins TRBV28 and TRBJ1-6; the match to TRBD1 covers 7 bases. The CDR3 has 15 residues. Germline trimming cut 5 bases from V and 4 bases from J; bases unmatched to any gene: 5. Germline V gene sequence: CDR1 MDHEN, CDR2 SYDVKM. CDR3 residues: CASSLGTAYNSPLHF. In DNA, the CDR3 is TGTGCCAGCAGTCTCGGGACAGCTTATAATTCACCCCTCCACTTT.

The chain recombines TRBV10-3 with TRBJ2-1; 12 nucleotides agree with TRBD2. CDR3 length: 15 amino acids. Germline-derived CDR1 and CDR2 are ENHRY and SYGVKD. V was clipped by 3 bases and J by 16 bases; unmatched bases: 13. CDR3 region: CAISDPYQRTSGIFF. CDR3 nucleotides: TGTGCCATCAGTGACCCGTACCAACGGACTAGCGGGATTTTCTTC.

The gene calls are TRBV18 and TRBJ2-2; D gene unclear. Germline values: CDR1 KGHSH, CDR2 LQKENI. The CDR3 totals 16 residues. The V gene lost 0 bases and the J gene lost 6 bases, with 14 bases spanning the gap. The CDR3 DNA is TGTGCCAGCTCACCACCGGGGAATGCGGACCCCGGGGAGCTGTTTTTT. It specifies CASSPPGNADPGELFF.

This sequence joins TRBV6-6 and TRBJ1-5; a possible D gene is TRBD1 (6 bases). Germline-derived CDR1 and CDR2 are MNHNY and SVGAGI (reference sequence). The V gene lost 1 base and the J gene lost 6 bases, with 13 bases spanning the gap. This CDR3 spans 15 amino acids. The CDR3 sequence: CASSYLTGDGQPQHF. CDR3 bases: TGTGCCAGCAGTTACTTGACAGGTGATGGTCAGCCCCAGCATTTT.

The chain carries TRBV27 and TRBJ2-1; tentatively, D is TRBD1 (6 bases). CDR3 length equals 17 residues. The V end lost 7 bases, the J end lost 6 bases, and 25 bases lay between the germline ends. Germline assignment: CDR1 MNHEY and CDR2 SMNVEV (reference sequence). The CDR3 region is CASIPPHRAITINEQFF. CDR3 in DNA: TGTGCCAGCATCCCCCCGCACAGGGCGATCACCATCAATGAGCAGTTCTTC.

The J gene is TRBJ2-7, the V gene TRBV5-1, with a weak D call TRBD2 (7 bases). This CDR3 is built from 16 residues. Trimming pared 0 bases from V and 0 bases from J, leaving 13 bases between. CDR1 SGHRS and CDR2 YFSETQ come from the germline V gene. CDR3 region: CASSLDGGRLSYEQYF. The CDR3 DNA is TGCGCCAGCAGCTTGGACGGGGGGCGGCTCTCCTACGAGCAGTACTTC. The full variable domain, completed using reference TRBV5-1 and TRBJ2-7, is KAGVTQTPRYLIKTRGQQVTLSCSPISGHRSVSWYQQTPGQGLQFLFEYFSETQRNKGNFPGRFSGRQFSNSRSEMNVSTLELGDSALYLCASSLDGGRLSYEQYFGPGTRLTVT.

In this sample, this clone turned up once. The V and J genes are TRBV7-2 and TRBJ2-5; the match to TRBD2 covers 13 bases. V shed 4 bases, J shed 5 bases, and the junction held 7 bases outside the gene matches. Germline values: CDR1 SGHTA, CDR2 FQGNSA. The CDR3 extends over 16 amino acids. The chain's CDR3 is CASSWGTSGNRETQYF. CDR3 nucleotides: TGTGCCAGCAGCTGGGGGACTAGCGGGAATCGGGAGACCCAGTACTTC.

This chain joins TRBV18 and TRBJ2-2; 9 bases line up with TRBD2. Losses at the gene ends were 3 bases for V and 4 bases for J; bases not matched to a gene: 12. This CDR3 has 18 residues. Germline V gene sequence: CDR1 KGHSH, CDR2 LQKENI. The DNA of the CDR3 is TGTGCCAGCTCACCGGTCCCAGCGGGAGGTTTGAGCACCGGGGAGCTGTTTTTT. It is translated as CASSPVPAGGLSTGELFF.

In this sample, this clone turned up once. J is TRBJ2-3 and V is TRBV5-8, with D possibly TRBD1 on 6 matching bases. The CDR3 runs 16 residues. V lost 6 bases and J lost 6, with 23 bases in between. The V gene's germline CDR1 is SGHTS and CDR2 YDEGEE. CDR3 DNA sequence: TGTGCCAGCAACTCTAAGGGGGTGATTTGGGCGGATACGCAGTATTTT. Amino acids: CASNSKGVIWADTQYF.

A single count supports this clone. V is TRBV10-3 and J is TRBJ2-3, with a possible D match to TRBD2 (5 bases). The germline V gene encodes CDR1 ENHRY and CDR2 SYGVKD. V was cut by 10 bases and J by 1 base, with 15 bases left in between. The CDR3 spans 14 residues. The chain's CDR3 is CATKRGFGTDTQYF. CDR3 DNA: TGTGCCACTAAGCGAGGGTTCGGCACAGATACGCAGTATTTT.

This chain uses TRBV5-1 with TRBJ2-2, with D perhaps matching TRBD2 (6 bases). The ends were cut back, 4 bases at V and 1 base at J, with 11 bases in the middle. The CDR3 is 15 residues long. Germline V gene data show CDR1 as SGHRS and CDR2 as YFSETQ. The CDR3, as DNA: TGCGCCAGCAGCCCTCCGGGACTGAACACCGGGGAGCTGTTTTTT. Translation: CASSPPGLNTGELFF.

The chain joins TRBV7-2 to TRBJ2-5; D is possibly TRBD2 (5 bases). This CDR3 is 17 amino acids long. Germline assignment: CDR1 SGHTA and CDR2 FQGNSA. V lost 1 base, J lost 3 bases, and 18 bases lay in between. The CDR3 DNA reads TGTGCCAGCAGCTTAGTCGCCCCCCGACGGGGAGAAGAGACCCAGTACTTC. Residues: CASSLVAPRRGEETQYF.

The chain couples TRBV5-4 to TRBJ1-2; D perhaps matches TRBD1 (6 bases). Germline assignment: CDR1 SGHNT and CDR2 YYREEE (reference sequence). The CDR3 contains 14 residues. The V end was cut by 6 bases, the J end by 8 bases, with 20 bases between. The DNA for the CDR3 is TGTGCCAGCACCTCGGGGGGGCCCCTCAGGGGCTACACCTTC. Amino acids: CASTSGGPLRGYTF.

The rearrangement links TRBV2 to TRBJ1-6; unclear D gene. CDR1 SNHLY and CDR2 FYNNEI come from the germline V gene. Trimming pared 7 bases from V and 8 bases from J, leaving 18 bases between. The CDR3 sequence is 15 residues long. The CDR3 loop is CASTLHGLPDSPLHF. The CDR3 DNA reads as TGTGCCAGCACCCTCCATGGCTTGCCGGATTCACCCCTCCACTTT.

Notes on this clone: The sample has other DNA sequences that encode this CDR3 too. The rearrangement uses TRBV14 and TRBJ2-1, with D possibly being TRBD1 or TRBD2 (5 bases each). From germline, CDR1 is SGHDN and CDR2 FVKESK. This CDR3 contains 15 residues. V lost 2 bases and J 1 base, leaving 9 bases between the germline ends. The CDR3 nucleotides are TGTGCCAGCAGCCAACAGGGCGGGTCCTACAATGAGCAGTTCTTC. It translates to CASSQQGGSYNEQFF.

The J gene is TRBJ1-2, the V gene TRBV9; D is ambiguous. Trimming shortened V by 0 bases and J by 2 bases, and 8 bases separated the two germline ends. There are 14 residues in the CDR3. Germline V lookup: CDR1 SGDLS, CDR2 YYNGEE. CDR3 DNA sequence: TGTGCCAGCAGCGTAGGGACGGGCAACTATGGCTACACCTTC. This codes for CASSVGTGNYGYTF. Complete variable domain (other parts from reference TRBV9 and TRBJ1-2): DSGVTQTPKHLITATGQRVTLRCSPRSGDLSVYWYQQSLDQGLQFLIQYYNGEERAKGNILERFSAQQFPDLHSELNLSSLELGDSALYFCASSVGTGNYGYTFGSGTRLTVV.

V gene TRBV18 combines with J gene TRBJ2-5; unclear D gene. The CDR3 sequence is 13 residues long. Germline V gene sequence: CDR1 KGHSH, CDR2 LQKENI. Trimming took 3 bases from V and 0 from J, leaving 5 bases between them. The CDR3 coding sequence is TGTGCCAGCTCACCCCAAGACCAAGAGACCCAGTACTTC. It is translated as CASSPQDQETQYF.

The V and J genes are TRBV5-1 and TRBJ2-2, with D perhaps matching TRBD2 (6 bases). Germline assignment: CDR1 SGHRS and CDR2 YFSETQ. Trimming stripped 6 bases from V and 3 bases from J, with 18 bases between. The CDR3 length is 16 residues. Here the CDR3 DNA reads TGCGCCAGCACTTCACGGGGCGGGGCGGACACCGGGGAGCTGTTTTTT. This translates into CASTSRGGADTGELFF.

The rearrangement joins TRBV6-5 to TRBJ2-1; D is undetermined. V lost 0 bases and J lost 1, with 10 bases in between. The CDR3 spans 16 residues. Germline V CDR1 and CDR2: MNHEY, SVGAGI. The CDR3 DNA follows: TGTGCCAGCAGTTACTCGCCCGCAGTTTCCTACAATGAGCAGTTCTTC. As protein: CASSYSPAVSYNEQFF.